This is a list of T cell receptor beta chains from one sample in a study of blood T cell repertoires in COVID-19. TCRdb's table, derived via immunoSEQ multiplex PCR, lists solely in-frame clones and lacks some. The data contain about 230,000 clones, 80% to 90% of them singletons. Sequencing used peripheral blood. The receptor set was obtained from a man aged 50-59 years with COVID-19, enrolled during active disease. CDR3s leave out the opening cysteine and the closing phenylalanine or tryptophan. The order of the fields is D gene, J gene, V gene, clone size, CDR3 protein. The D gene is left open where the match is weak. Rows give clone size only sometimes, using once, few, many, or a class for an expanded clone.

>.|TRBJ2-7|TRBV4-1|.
ASSQAIIAPTYEQY
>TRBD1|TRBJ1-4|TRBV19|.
ASSIGQANEKLF
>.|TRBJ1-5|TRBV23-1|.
ASSQATGRQGGIYSNQPQH
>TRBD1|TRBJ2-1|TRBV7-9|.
ASSSSGQGVGYEQF
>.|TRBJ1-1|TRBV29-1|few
SVEGRYLEAF
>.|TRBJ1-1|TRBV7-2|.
ASSLGQGPEAF
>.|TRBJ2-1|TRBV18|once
ASSAQPGEHNEQF
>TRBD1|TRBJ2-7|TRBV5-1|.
ASSLGRSGQRPYEQY
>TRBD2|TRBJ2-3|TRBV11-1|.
ASSFGLAGYTDTQY
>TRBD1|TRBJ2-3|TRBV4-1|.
ASSQRSGTGAQGDTQY
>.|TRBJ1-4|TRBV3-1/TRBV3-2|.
ASRLRPIIGEKLF
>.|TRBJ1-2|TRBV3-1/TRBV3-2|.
ASSQDEAVYGYT
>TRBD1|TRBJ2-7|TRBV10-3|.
AISPDRDSSYEQY
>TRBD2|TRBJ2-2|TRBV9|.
ASTPLGGTREVNTGELF
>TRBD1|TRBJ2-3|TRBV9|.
ASSVGGTVFPRTDTQY
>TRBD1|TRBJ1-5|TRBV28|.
ASSGTGYQPQH
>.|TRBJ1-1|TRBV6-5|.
ASRPDGKGTEAF
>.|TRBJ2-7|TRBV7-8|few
ASSTQRDFSYEQY
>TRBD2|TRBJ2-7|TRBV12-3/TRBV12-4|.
ASSSGTSGVAY
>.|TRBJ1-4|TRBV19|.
ASSMGQGREKLF
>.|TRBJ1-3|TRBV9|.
ASSTGPSGNTIY
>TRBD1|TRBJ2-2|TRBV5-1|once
ASSEGTGNTGELF
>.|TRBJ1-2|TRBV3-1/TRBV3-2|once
ASSQELQEAGYT
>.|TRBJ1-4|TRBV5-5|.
ASSLSQGWGEKLF
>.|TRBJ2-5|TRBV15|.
ATSRDGAEETQY
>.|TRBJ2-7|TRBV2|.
ASNPRARASSYEQY
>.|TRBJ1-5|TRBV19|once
ASSSQGSFSNQPQH
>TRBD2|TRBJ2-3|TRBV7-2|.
ASSLGLAGGADTQY
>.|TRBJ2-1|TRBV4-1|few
ASSQGAGALYNEQF
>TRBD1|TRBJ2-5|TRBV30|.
AWSMQQGFTETQY
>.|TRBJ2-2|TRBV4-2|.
ASSPGWGVSTGELF
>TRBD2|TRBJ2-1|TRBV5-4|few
ASSLSGRSGNEQF
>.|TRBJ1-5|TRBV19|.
ATKSTGVNQPQH